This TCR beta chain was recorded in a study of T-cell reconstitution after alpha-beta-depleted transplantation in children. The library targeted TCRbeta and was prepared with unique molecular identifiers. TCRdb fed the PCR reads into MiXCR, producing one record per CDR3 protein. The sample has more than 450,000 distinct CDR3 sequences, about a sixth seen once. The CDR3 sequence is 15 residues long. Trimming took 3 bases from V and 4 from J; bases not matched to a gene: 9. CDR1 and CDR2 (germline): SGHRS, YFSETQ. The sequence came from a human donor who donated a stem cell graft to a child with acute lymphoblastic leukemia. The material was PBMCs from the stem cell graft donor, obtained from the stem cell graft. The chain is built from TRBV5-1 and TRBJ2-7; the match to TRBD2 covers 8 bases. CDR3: CASSSSRGLAYEQYF. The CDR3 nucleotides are TGCGCCAGCAGCTCTTCTCGTGGACTAGCTTACGAGCAGTACTTC. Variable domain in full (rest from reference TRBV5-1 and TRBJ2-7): KAGVTQTPRYLIKTRGQQVTLSCSPISGHRSVSWYQQTPGQGLQFLFEYFSETQRNKGNFPGRFSGRQFSNSRSEMNVSTLELGDSALYLCASSSSRGLAYEQYFGPGTRLTVT.